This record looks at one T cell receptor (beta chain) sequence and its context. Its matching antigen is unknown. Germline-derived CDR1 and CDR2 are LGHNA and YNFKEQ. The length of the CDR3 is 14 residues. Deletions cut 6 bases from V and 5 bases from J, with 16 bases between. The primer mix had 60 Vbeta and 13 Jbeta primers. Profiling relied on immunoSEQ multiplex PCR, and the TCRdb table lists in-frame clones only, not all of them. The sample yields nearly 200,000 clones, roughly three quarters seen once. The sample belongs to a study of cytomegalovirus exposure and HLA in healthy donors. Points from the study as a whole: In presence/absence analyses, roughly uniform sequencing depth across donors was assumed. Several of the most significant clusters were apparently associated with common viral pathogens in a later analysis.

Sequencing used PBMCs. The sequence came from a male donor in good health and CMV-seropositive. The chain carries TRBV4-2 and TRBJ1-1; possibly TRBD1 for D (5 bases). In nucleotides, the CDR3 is TGTGCCAGCAGGACGGGGGAGAGTAGGACTGAAGCTTTCTTT. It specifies CASRTGESRTEAFF.